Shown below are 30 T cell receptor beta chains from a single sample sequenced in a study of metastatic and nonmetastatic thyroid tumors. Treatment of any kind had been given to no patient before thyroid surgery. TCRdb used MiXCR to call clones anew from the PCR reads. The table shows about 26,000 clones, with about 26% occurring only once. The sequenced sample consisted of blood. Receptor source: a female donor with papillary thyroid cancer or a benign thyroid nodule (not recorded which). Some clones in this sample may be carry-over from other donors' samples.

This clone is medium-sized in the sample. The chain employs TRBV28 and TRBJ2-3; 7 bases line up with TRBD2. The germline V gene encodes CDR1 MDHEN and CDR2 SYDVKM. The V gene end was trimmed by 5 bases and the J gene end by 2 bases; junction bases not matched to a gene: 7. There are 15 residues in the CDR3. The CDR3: CASSLGGSSTDTQYF. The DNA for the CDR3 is TGTGCCAGCAGTCTGGGGGGGAGTTCCACAGATACGCAGTATTTT.

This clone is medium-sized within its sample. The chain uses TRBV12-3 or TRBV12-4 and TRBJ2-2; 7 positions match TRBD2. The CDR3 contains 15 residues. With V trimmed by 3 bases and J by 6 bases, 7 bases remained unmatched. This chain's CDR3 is CASSFTGGSSGELFF. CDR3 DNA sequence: TGTGCCAGCAGTTTTACGGGAGGCTCTTCCGGGGAGCTGTTTTTT.

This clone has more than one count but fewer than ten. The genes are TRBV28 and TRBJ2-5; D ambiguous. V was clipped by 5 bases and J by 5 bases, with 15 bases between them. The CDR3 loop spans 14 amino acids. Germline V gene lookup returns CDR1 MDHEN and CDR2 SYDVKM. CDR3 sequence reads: CASSTHPPVETQYF. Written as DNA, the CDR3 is TGTGCCAGCAGTACCCACCCCCCCGTGGAGACCCAGTACTTC.

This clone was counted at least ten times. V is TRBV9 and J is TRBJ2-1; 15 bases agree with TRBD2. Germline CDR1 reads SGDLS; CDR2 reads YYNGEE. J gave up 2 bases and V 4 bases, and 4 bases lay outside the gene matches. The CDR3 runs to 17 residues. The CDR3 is CASSPRTSGRAYNEQFF. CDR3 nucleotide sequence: TGTGCCAGCAGCCCCCGGACTAGCGGGAGGGCCTACAATGAGCAGTTCTTC.

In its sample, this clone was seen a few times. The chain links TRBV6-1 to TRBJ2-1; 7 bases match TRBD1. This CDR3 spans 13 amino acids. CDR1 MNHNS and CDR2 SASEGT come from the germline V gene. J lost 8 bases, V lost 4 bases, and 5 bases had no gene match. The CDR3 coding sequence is TGTGCCAGCAGTGGACAGGGTCGGGATGAGCAGTTCTTC. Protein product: CASSGQGRDEQFF.

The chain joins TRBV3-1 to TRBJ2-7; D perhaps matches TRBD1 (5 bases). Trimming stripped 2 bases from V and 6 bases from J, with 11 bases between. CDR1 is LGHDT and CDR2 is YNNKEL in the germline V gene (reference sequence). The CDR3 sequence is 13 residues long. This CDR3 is CASSQTGKAEQYF. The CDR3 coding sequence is TGTGCCAGCAGCCAAACAGGTAAAGCCGAGCAGTACTTC.

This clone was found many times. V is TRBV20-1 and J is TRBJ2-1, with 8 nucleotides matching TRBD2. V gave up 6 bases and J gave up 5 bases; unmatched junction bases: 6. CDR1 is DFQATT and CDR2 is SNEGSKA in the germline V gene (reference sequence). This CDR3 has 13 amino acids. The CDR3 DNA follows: TGCAGTGCCGCGGGGGGCCGTAACAATGAGCAGTTCTTC. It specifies CSAAGGRNNEQFF.

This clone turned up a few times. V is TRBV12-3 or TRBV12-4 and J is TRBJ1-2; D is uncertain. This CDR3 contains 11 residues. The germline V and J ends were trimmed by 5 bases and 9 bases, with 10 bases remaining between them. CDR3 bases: TGTGCCAGCAGTCTAGGGTGGTGCTACACCTTC. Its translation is CASSLGWCYTF.

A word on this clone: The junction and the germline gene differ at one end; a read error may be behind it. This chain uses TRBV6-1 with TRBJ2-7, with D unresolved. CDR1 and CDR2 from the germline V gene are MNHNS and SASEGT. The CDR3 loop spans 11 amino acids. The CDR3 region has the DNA TGTGCCAGCATCGAGTCCTACGAGCTGTACTTC. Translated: CASIESYELYF.

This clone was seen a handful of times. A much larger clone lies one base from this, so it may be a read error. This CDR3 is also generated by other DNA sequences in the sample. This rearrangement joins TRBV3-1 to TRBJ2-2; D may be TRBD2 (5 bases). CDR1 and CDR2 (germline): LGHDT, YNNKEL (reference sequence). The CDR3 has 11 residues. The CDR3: CASSRTGELFF. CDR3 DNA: TGTGCCAGCAGCCGCACCGGGGAGCTTTTTTTT.

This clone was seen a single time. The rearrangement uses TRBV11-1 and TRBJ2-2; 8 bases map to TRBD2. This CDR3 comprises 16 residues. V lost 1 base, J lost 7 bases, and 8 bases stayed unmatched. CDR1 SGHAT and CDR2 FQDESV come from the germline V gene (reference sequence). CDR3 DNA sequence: TGTGCCAGCAGCTTAGGGGCAGCGGGAGTGGACGGGGAGCTGTTTTTT. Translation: CASSLGAAGVDGELFF.

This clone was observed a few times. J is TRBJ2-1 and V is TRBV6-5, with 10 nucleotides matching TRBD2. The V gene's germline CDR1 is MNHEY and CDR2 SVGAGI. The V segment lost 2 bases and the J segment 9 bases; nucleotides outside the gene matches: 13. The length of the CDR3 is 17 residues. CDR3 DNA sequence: TGTGCCAGCAGTTACGGACTAGAGCGGGAGGGCAAGGTTGAGCAGTTCTTC. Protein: CASSYGLEREGKVEQFF.

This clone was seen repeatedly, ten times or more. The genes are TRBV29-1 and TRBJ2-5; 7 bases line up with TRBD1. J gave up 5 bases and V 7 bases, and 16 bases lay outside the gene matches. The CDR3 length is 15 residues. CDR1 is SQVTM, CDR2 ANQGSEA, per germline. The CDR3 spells CSANTGESLHETQYF. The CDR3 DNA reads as TGCAGCGCCAACACAGGGGAAAGTTTACATGAGACCCAGTACTTC.

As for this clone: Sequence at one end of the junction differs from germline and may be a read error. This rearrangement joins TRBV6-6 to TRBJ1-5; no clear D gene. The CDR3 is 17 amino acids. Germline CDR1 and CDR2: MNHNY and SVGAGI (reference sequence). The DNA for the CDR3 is TGTGCCAGCATTTACTCTTCCGTGTCCTATAGCAATCAGCCCCAGCATTTT. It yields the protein CASIYSSVSYSNQPQHF.

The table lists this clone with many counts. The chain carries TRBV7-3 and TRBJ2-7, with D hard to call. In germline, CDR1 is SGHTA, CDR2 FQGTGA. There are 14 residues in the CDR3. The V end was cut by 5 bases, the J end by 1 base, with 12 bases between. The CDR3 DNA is TGTGCCAGCAGCCCCAGTACAGATTCCTACGAGCAGTACTTC. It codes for CASSPSTDSYEQYF.

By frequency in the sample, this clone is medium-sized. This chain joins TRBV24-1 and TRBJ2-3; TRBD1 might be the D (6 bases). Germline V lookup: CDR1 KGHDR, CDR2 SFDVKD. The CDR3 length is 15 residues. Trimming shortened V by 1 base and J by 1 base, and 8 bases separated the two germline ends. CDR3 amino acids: CATSDFRTGTDTQYF. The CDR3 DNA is TGTGCCACCAGTGATTTCAGGACAGGCACAGATACGCAGTATTTT.

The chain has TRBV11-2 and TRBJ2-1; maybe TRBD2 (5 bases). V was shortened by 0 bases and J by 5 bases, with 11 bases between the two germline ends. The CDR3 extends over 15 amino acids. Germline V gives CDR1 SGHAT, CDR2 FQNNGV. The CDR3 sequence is CASSLEVSADNEQFF. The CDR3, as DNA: TGTGCCAGCAGCTTAGAGGTTAGCGCCGACAATGAGCAGTTCTTC.

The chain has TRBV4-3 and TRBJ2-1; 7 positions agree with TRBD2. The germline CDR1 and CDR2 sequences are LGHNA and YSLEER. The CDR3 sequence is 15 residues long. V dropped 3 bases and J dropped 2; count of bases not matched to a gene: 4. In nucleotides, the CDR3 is TGCGCCAGCAGCCACCTGACTAGCACCTACAATGAGCAGTTCTTC. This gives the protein CASSHLTSTYNEQFF.

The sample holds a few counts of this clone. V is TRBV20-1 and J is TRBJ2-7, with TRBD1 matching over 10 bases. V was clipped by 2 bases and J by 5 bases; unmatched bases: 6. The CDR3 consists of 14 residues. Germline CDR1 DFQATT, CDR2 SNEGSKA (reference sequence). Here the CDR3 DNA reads TGCAGTGCTAGACAAGGGACAGGGGTTAACGAGCAGTACTTC. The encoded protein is CSARQGTGVNEQYF.

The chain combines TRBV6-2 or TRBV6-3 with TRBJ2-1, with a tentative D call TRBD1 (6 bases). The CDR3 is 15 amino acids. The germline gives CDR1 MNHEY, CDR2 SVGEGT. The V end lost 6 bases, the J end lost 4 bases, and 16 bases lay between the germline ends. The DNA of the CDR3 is TGTGCCAGCAGCATCGGGACATCTAATTACAATGAGCAGTTCTTC. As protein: CASSIGTSNYNEQFF.

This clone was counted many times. The CDR3 DNA sequence: TGCAGCGTTCTTGGGCTAGCTGGTTCCTACGAGCAGTACTTC. Translating it yields CSVLGLAGSYEQYF. The genes are TRBV29-1 and TRBJ2-7; tentative D call: TRBD2 (5 bases). The CDR3 contains 14 residues. V was clipped by 5 bases and J by 1 base, with 15 bases between them. Germline CDR1 SQVTM, CDR2 ANQGSEA.

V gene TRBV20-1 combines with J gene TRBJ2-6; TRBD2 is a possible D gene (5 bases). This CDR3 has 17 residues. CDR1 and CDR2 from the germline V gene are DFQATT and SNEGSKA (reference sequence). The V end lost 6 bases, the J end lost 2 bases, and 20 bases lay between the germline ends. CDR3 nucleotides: TGCAGTGCCCCCTTTGGCCCGGGGTTCCCTGGGGCCAACGTCCTGACTTTC. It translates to CSAPFGPGFPGANVLTF.

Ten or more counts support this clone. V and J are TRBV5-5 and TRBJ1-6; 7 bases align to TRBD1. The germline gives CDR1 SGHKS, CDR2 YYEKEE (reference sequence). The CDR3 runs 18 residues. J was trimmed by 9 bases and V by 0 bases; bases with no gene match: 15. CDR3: CASSLDGDRGDLSSPLHF. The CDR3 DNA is TGTGCCAGCAGCTTGGATGGGGACAGAGGGGATTTGTCTTCACCCCTCCACTTT.

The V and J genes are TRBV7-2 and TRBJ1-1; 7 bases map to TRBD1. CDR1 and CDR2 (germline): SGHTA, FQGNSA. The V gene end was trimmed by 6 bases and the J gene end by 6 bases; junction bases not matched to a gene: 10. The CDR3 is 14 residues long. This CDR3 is CASSFKGALSEAFF. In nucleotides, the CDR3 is TGTGCCAGCAGTTTTAAGGGGGCTCTGTCTGAAGCTTTCTTT.

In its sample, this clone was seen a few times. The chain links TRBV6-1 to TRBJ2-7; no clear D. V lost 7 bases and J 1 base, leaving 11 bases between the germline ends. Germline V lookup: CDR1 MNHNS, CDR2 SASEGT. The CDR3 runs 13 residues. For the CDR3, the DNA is TGTGCCAGCACTGTTCAGTTATCCTACGAGCAGTACTTC. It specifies CASTVQLSYEQYF.

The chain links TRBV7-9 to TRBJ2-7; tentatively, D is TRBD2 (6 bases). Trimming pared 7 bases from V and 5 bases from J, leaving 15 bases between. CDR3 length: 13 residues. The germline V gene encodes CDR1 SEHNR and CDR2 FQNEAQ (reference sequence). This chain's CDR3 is CASITFGSNEQYF. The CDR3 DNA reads TGTGCCAGCATCACGTTCGGGAGTAACGAGCAGTACTTC.

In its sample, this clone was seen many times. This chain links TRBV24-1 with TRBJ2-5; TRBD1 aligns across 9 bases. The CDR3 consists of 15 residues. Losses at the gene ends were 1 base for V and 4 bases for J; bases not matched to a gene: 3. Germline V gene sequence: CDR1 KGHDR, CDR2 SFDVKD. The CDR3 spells CATSDFHRGRETQYF. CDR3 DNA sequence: TGTGCCACCAGTGATTTCCACAGGGGGCGAGAGACCCAGTACTTC.

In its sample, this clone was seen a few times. The CDR3 is CASSLGTNTGELFF. CDR3 nucleotide sequence: TGTGCCAGCAGTTTAGGGACAAACACCGGGGAGCTGTTTTTT. The genes are TRBV12-3 or TRBV12-4 and TRBJ2-2; tentative D call: TRBD1 (5 bases). The V and J ends lost 1 base and 2 bases respectively, with 5 bases between them. CDR3 length: 14 amino acids.

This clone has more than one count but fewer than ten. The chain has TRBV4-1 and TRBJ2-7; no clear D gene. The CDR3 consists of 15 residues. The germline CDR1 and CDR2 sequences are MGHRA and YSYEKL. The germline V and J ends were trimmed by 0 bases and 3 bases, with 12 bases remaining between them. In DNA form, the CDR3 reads TGCGCCAGCAGCCAAGATAGGAGACTGTTCTACGAGCAGTACTTC. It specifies CASSQDRRLFYEQYF.

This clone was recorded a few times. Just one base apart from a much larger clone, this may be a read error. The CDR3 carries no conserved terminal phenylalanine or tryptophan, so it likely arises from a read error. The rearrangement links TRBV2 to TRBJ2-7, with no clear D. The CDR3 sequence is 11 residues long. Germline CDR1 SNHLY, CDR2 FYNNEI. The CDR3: CASYNIYDQYL. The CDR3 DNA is TGTGCCAGCTATAACATCTACGATCAGTACCTC.